The 24 T cell receptor beta chains given below trace back to one sample, sequenced in a study of post-analysis software for immune sequencing data. These receptors have no identified antigens. TCR beta cDNA libraries had unique molecular identifiers. A single record per CDR3 protein comes from TCRdb applying MiXCR to the PCR reads. The sample lists around 700,000 distinct CDR3 sequences, 55% to 60% occurring once. General study results and limits: Patients showed TRBV5-6, TRBV5-1 and TRBV20-1 among about five TRBV segments more frequent than in controls.

Sequencing was performed on blood. These receptors all come from a girl between 2 and 10 years old with multiple sclerosis.

This chain links TRBV12-3 or TRBV12-4 with TRBJ1-1, with 7 bases matching TRBD1. The J segment lost 1 base and the V segment lost 3 bases, leaving 11 bases of the junction unmatched. The CDR3 is made up of 17 amino acids. The CDR3 protein is CASSFWTGSGRNTEAFF. Written as DNA, the CDR3 is TGTGCCAGCAGTTTTTGGACAGGATCAGGACGGAACACTGAAGCTTTCTTT.

The chain couples TRBV7-2 to TRBJ2-5, with unresolved D. Trimming took off 4 bases at V and 1 base at J, with 7 bases between the two ends. This CDR3 has 13 residues. Germline V gives CDR1 SGHTA, CDR2 FQGNSA. CDR3 protein: CASSSFIQETQYF. The CDR3 coding sequence is TGTGCCAGCAGCTCGTTTATCCAAGAGACCCAGTACTTC.

The rearrangement uses TRBV4-1 and TRBJ1-2; D may be TRBD1 (5 bases). Germline CDR1 MGHRA, CDR2 YSYEKL. Trimming cost V 0 bases and J 4 bases, with 9 bases left between them. The CDR3 has 14 residues. CDR3 bases: TGCGCCAGCAGCCAAGAGTCAGGGAGCTATGGCTACACCTTC. Amino acids: CASSQESGSYGYTF.

The chain is built from TRBV5-1 and TRBJ2-1, with D perhaps matching TRBD2 (7 bases). The V end lost 4 bases, the J end lost 2 bases, and 16 bases lay between the germline ends. Per germline, CDR1 SGHRS and CDR2 YFSETQ. The CDR3 totals 16 residues. The CDR3 nucleotides are TGCGCCAGCAGCAGCGGACGGGGGGCTGCCTACAATGAGCAGTTCTTC. This encodes CASSSGRGAAYNEQFF.

This clonotype has more than one count but fewer than ten. The chain couples TRBV7-2 to TRBJ1-2; TRBD1 agrees at 12 bases. This CDR3 comprises 15 residues. The V gene's germline CDR1 is SGHTA and CDR2 FQGNSA. The V gene end was trimmed by 2 bases and the J gene end by 4 bases; junction bases not matched to a gene: 2. DNA for the CDR3: TGTGCCAGCAGCTTATGGGACAGGGGGCCCTATGGCTACACCTTC. Its protein is CASSLWDRGPYGYTF.

J is TRBJ2-3 and V is TRBV5-1; 8 nucleotides line up with TRBD2. V dropped 0 bases and J dropped 1; count of bases not matched to a gene: 4. Germline lookup yields CDR1 SGHRS and CDR2 YFSETQ. The CDR3 totals 16 residues. The CDR3 is CASSLAETSGTDTQYF. The CDR3 DNA sequence: TGCGCCAGCAGCTTGGCCGAGACTAGCGGCACAGATACGCAGTATTTT. The full variable domain, in which reference TRBV5-1 and TRBJ2-3 provide the parts outside the CDR3, is KAGVTQTPRYLIKTRGQQVTLSCSPISGHRSVSWYQQTPGQGLQFLFEYFSETQRNKGNFPGRFSGRQFSNSRSEMNVSTLELGDSALYLCASSLAETSGTDTQYFGPGTRLTVL.

V and J are TRBV20-1 and TRBJ1-2; D may be TRBD1 (6 bases). Germline V gives CDR1 DFQATT, CDR2 SNEGSKA (reference sequence). The ends were cut back, 5 bases at V and 4 bases at J, with 17 bases in the middle. The CDR3 covers 14 residues. CDR3 in amino acids: CSALQQGSGYGYTF. CDR3 coding DNA: TGCAGTGCTTTACAACAGGGTAGCGGCTATGGCTACACCTTC.

The chain joins TRBV5-1 to TRBJ2-3; 12 positions agree with TRBD2. Per the germline V gene, CDR1 is SGHRS and CDR2 is YFSETQ. The V and J ends lost 0 bases and 5 bases, in that order; junction bases with no gene match: 1. This CDR3 has 15 residues. The CDR3 nucleotides are TGCGCCAGCAGCTTGGCTAGCGGGAGGGTAGATACGCAGTATTTT. This sequence encodes CASSLASGRVDTQYF.

The V and J genes are TRBV20-1 and TRBJ2-5; 7 positions agree with TRBD1. CDR1 is DFQATT, CDR2 SNEGSKA, per germline (reference sequence). The V gene end was trimmed by 2 bases and the J gene end by 5 bases; junction bases not matched to a gene: 5. The CDR3 spans 13 residues. The CDR3 sequence: CSARRGRSETQYF. CDR3 bases: TGCAGTGCTAGAAGGGGGCGGTCGGAGACCCAGTACTTC.

This chain uses TRBV6-2 or TRBV6-3 with TRBJ2-7; possibly TRBD2 for D (5 bases). The end of the DNA fits TRBJ2-5 better, so the J call may be wrong. The CDR3 consists of 11 residues. CDR1 and CDR2 (germline): MNHEY, SVGEGT. Here the CDR3 reads CASSREGTQYF. In nucleotides, the CDR3 is TGTGCCAGCAGCCGGGAAGGGACCCAGTACTTC.

The chain couples TRBV20-1 to TRBJ2-7; 10 bases map to TRBD2. The DNA end is a closer match to TRBJ2-5, so the J assignment may be wrong. The germline V gene has CDR1 DFQATT and CDR2 SNEGSKA (reference sequence). This CDR3 comprises 18 residues. The CDR3 loop reads CSARDQGTSDLKAETQYF. The CDR3 DNA follows: TGCAGTGCTAGAGATCAAGGGACTAGCGATTTAAAAGCAGAGACCCAGTACTTC.

The chain is built from TRBV7-6 and TRBJ1-2; D might be TRBD1 (5 bases). The CDR3 is made up of 15 amino acids. The germline V and J ends were trimmed by 0 bases and 4 bases, with 12 bases remaining between them. CDR1 and CDR2 (germline): SGHVS, FNYEAQ. Here the CDR3 DNA reads TGTGCCAGCAGCTTAGCGCCCGGGGCTGGCTATGGCTACACCTTC. Its protein product is CASSLAPGAGYGYTF. Full variable domain (rest looked up from reference TRBV7-6 and TRBJ1-2): GAGVSQSPRYKVTKRGQDVALRCDPISGHVSLYWYRQALGQGPEFLTYFNYEAQQDKSGLPNDRFSAERPEGSISTLTIQRTEQRDSAMYRCASSLAPGAGYGYTFGSGTRLTVV.

The rearrangement joins TRBV27 to TRBJ2-7, with D unresolved. The germline gives CDR1 MNHEY, CDR2 SMNVEV (reference sequence). V gave up 5 bases and J gave up 3 bases, with 26 bases separating them. This CDR3 is built from 18 residues. This chain's CDR3 is CASSPISAPTVLDYEQYF. The CDR3 DNA reads TGTGCCAGCAGTCCCATTTCCGCCCCAACGGTCCTTGACTACGAGCAGTACTTC.

The genes are TRBV4-1 and TRBJ2-1; TRBD2 aligns across 9 bases. The CDR3 consists of 17 residues. V lost 2 bases, J lost 8 bases, and 13 bases stayed unmatched. Germline CDR1 is MGHRA and CDR2 is YSYEKL. The CDR3 bases are TGCGCCAGCAGCCAACTAGGGGGGTTGCGGGAGGGCTATGAGCAGTTCTTC. Its protein product is CASSQLGGLREGYEQFF.

The genes are TRBV4-2 and TRBJ2-7; TRBD1 matches at 7 bases. Per germline, CDR1 LGHNA and CDR2 YNFKEQ. Losses at the gene ends were 2 bases for V and 3 bases for J; bases not matched to a gene: 13. The CDR3 has 17 residues. CDR3 in amino acids: CASSQRPDTWDSYEQYF. In DNA form, the CDR3 reads TGTGCCAGCAGCCAAAGGCCCGACACCTGGGACAGCTACGAGCAGTACTTC.

This chain joins TRBV7-2 and TRBJ2-5; 12 bases are a match to TRBD2. CDR3 length: 15 amino acids. The trim removed 3 bases at V and 6 bases at J, leaving 5 bases unmatched. From germline, CDR1 is SGHTA and CDR2 FQGNSA. CDR3 loop: CASSFRLAGEKTQYF. The CDR3 region has the DNA TGTGCCAGCAGCTTCAGACTAGCGGGGGAAAAGACCCAGTACTTC.

This clonotype was recorded once. This chain uses TRBV6-6 with TRBJ1-6, with a possible D match to TRBD1 (6 bases). The length of the CDR3 is 17 residues. Germline-derived CDR1 and CDR2 are MNHNY and SVGAGI (reference sequence). Trimming left V 1 base short and J 9 bases short, with 19 bases between. The CDR3, as DNA: TGTGCCAGCAGTTACTGGCAGGGGAAAATCCCCCTTTCACCCCTCCACTTT. Translation: CASSYWQGKIPLSPLHF.

This rearrangement joins TRBV20-1 to TRBJ1-1, with 7 bases aligning to TRBD1. The CDR3 length is 13 residues. Germline values: CDR1 DFQATT, CDR2 SNEGSKA (reference sequence). V lost 3 bases, J lost 4 bases, and 5 bases stayed unmatched. CDR3 coding DNA: TGCAGTGCTAGTCCCCCAGGGGGCACTGAAGCTTTCTTT. This sequence encodes CSASPPGGTEAFF.

This clonotype appeared a few times. The rearrangement uses TRBV5-5 and TRBJ2-7; 7 bases map to TRBD1. The CDR3 spans 17 residues. The junction had 16 bases not matched to a gene; V was cut back by 4 bases and J by 3 bases. Germline CDR1 reads SGHKS; CDR2 reads YYEKEE (reference sequence). The CDR3 here is CASSARRPGQTFYEQYF. The CDR3 DNA follows: TGTGCCAGCAGCGCGCGGCGACCGGGACAGACTTTCTACGAGCAGTACTTC.

The chain combines TRBV20-1 with TRBJ2-1; D is possibly TRBD1 (7 bases). The V end was cut by 7 bases, the J end by 8 bases, with 21 bases between. The V gene's germline CDR1 is DFQATT and CDR2 SNEGSKA (reference sequence). The CDR3 loop spans 14 amino acids. The CDR3 sequence is CSGQGDGSRDEQFF. The CDR3 DNA follows: TGCAGTGGTCAGGGGGACGGGAGTCGTGATGAGCAGTTCTTC.

The chain employs TRBV27 and TRBJ2-1; 13 nucleotides match TRBD2. This CDR3 is built from 16 residues. Germline loops: CDR1 MNHEY, CDR2 SMNVEV (reference sequence). The J segment lost 5 bases and the V segment lost 2 bases, leaving 3 bases of the junction unmatched. The CDR3, as DNA: TGTGCCAGCAGTTTAGCCGGACTAGCGGGGGACAATGAGCAGTTCTTC. It translates to CASSLAGLAGDNEQFF.

The chain is built from TRBV7-9 and TRBJ1-5; D ambiguous. This CDR3 has 15 amino acids. Between the trimmed V and J ends, which lost 4 bases and 5 bases, there was a span of 15 bases. Germline CDR1 SEHNR, CDR2 FQNEAQ (reference sequence). CDR3 sequence (DNA): TGTGCCAGCAGCTATGCCGGACGGGGAGATCAGCCCCAGCATTTT. This codes for CASSYAGRGDQPQHF.

The chain employs TRBV24-1 and TRBJ2-1; a possible D gene is TRBD1 (5 bases). TRBJ2-7 matches the DNA end more closely, so the J call is doubtful. This CDR3 contains 12 residues. Germline lookup yields CDR1 KGHDR and CDR2 SFDVKD. CDR3 nucleotide sequence: TGTGCCACCAGTCCAGGGTACAATGAGCAGTACTTC. It encodes CATSPGYNEQYF.

This clonotype has just a few counts. The chain is built from TRBV7-6 and TRBJ2-3; 7 positions agree with TRBD2. V lost 5 bases, J lost 4 bases, and 12 bases stayed unmatched. Germline assignment: CDR1 SGHVS and CDR2 FNYEAQ. The CDR3 consists of 16 residues. The CDR3 here is CASSPPVGGGADTQYF. The CDR3, as DNA: TGTGCCAGCAGCCCCCCTGTGGGCGGGGGAGCAGATACGCAGTATTTT.